This T cell receptor beta chain derives from a study of blood T cell repertoires in COVID-19. Study-level background: Sites in the United States, Italy and Spain provided acute and convalescent COVID-19 samples. Sources were T cells, B-cell-depleted T cells, or PBMCs; the material itself was cDNA or gDNA.

The V gene lost 1 base and the J gene lost 7 bases, with 10 bases spanning the gap. Germline V CDR1 and CDR2: SEHNR, FQNEAQ (reference sequence). The CDR3 extends over 14 amino acids. Source study methods: By means of reference gene primer amplification, nucleated cell counts were estimated. Profiled with immunoSEQ multiplex PCR; TCRdb holds only in-frame clones, not every one. The V and J calls and clone size come from that table; D and trimming were worked out from the DNA. The repertoire includes 230,000 or so clones, approximately 82% of them detected once, and roughly 8.8% sits in the top ten. This TCR was recovered from a man aged 35 to 55 with active or convalescent COVID-19. Sequencing used peripheral blood. The chain joins TRBV7-9 to TRBJ1-4; a weak D match, TRBD1 (5 bases). CDR3 DNA: TGTGCCAGCAGCTTAGAAGGGGTTGCTGAAAAACTGTTTTTT. As protein: CASSLEGVAEKLFF.